This T cell receptor beta chain was identified during a study of T cell changes during pregnancy in multiple sclerosis. This CDR3 comprises 15 residues. V dropped 0 bases and J dropped 4; count of bases not matched to a gene: 3. Looked up from germline, CDR1 is SGHDT and CDR2 is YYEEEE. Profiled with immunoSEQ multiplex PCR; TCRdb holds only in-frame clones, not every one. The sample carries around 57,000 clones, about 90% recorded once. The rearrangement joins TRBV5-6 to TRBJ2-5; 10 positions match TRBD1. This sequence was found in a female donor in good health, enrolled as a control in a pregnancy study. The sample here was peripheral blood, taken in the third trimester of pregnancy. The CDR3 spells CASSLAGQGGETQYF. The CDR3 DNA sequence: TGTGCCAGCAGCTTGGCAGGACAGGGGGGAGAGACCCAGTACTTC.